This T cell receptor beta chain was sequenced in a study of preoperative IRX-2 immunotherapy in early breast cancer. The CDR3 has 15 amino acids. V lost 6 bases, J lost 7 bases, and 11 bases stayed unmatched. Described treatment: preoperative locoregional IRX-2 cytokine immunotherapy. Samples came from a phase Ib trial of preoperative locoregional IRX-2 cytokine immunotherapy. TCRdb's copy holds only in-frame clones and misses some; the assay was immunoSEQ multiplex PCR. This sample yields 20,000 to 30,000 clones, of which just under 80% are seen a single time; about 2.4% belongs to the top ten. Sequenced material: lymph node tissue, taken before IRX-2 immunotherapy. This receptor was taken from a human donor with breast cancer. The rearrangement uses TRBV7-1 and TRBJ2-1, with 8 bases aligning to TRBD1. TRBV7-1 is an ORF for which the function is uncertain. CDR3 bases: TGTGCCAGCAGGTTCCCAGGGGGCCCTGAGAATGAGCAGTTCTTC. Amino acid sequence: CASRFPGGPENEQFF.